This T cell receptor (beta chain) appears in the sequencing data of a study of cytomegalovirus exposure and HLA in healthy donors. Study findings and constraints: The listing of about 150 TCR beta chains classed them as cytomegalovirus-associated.

The V segment lost 5 bases and the J segment 2 bases; nucleotides outside the gene matches: 6. This CDR3 contains 15 residues. CDR1 and CDR2 (germline): MDHEN, SYDVKM. With regard to this clone: Its cognate antigen is unknown.

60 Vbeta and 13 Jbeta primers were used in PCR. Here immunoSEQ multiplex PCR was the method, and the copy in TCRdb shows in-frame clones only, minus some. The table lists 90,000 to 120,000 clones, roughly 82% of them singletons. The sequenced material came from PBMCs. The TCR originated in a young woman in good health and CMV-seronegative. This chain uses TRBV28 with TRBJ2-7; 10 nucleotides align to TRBD1. The CDR3 is CASSVSGQGPYEQYF. In DNA form, the CDR3 reads TGTGCCAGCAGTGTATCGGGACAGGGGCCCTACGAGCAGTACTTC.